This T cell receptor (beta chain) was identified in a study of blood T cell repertoires in COVID-19 (dated by TCRdb to between 2020 and 2021). A note on the overall study: Samples covering the acute and convalescent phases of COVID-19 were provided by collaborators in the United States, Italy and Spain. The material from the prospective study consisted of cDNA or gDNA derived from T cells, B-cell-depleted T cells, or PBMCs. Deeply sampled blood TCRbeta repertoires from subjects exposed to, actively infected with, or recovered from COVID-19 were included in the dataset. The repertoires were released in a freely available public database meant as a resource for research on the immune response to SARS-CoV-2. The samples were drawn from two sources: the first 160 participants of the ongoing ImmuneRACE study, and 1,254 subjects contributed by 6 global collaborators. A de-identified subject ID, COVID-19 status, age in years and sex were almost always included in the sample metadata. Where available, HLA class I and class II types were obtained from metadata supplied by the sample provider rather than from assay-based typing. The investigation overall reported the following: How much clinical and demographic metadata was included differed by source and by participant, and the metadata was provided uncurated.

The collaborating institutions used their own protocols to collect whole blood in K2EDTA tubes. For TCRbeta analysis, collaborators shipped samples in one of three forms: frozen whole blood, isolated PBMCs, or DNA extracted from either of those sample types. This clone is a singleton in its sample. The antigen it binds to is not known. One base away there is no much larger clone; base qualities are not given. TCRbeta CDR3 regions were amplified from genomic DNA using the immunoSEQ Assay, a bias-controlled multiplex PCR. The authors' analysis ran thus. Nucleated cell counts per sample were estimated from amplification of reference gene primers within the assay. Sequence reads were collapsed and filtered to measure the absolute abundance of every unique TCRbeta CDR3 rearrangement. For each sample, productive Simpson clonality was calculated as the square root of Simpson's diversity index across productive rearrangements. TCRdb's version of the immuneACCESS table is confined to in-frame rearrangements and falls short of the full clone set. An unresolved V gene accounts for under half of the shortfall where checked; the remainder is of unknown origin. V and J calls and clone size are as listed in that table; D and trimming were resolved from the DNA. The table for this sample lists 200,000 to 300,000 clones; roughly four fifths of them were counted only once. The ten largest clones take up 3.4% of the sample.

Sequenced input: peripheral blood. This clonotype originated in a woman aged 18 to 35 with acute or convalescent COVID-19.

The DNA sequence reads TGTGCCAGCAGCCAAGATCCCCCAGCGATCGCCTACAATGAGCAGTTCTTC. Translated, this gives CASSQDPPAIAYNEQFF. Recombination connected TRBV4-2 to TRBJ2-1, with the D gene call left open. The germline V gene encodes CDR1 LGHNA and CDR2 YNFKEQ. V lost 0 bases and J lost 2 bases; the stretch between them is 14 bases long. From its cysteine to its phenylalanine, the CDR3 spans 17 amino acids. Of the read, only the CDR3 DNA is kept; its 51 bases are in frame from base 1.